The 25 T cell receptor beta chains below were found in one sample sequenced in a study of OX40 agonist ivuxolimab in advanced cancers. Profiled with immunoSEQ multiplex PCR; TCRdb holds only in-frame clones, not every one. The sample holds tens of thousands of clones, approximately 94% seen once. The sequencing used CD4+ or CD8+ T cells sorted from blood, collected in a trial of the OX40 agonist ivuxolimab. The receptors were gathered from an adult with an advanced solid tumor such as melanoma, head and neck, liver or kidney cancer.

This clone was observed a single time. The chain carries TRBV5-1 and TRBJ1-5, with D perhaps TRBD1 (6 bases). The CDR3 sequence is 13 residues long. With 6 bases removed from V and 3 bases from J, the gap between germline ends came to 10 bases. Germline V lookup: CDR1 SGHRS, CDR2 YFSETQ. The CDR3 region is CASTWGPNQPQHF. CDR3 coding DNA: TGCGCCAGCACCTGGGGGCCCAATCAGCCCCAGCATTTT.

The rearrangement links TRBV7-2 to TRBJ2-1, with a possible D match to TRBD1 (6 bases). The CDR3 is 14 amino acids. Germline CDR1 and CDR2: SGHTA and FQGNSA. Trimming left V 3 bases short and J 4 bases short, with 10 bases between. The CDR3 DNA reads as TGTGCCAGCAGCTTCGCAACAGGGTACAATGAGCAGTTCTTC. Its translation: CASSFATGYNEQFF.

This clone was seen just once. The CDR3 DNA sequence: TGTGCCAGCAGTTCAAGACAGAACAATGAGCAGTTCTTC. Its protein is CASSSRQNNEQFF. This chain links TRBV28 with TRBJ2-1; the D gene is possibly TRBD1 (5 bases). V lost 4 bases to trimming and J lost 5 bases, with 9 bases between them. This CDR3 comprises 13 residues. Germline CDR1 and CDR2: MDHEN and SYDVKM.

Remarks on this clone: Relative to the germline gene, one junction end is altered; a read error may explain this. This CDR3 is also generated by other DNA sequences in the sample. DNA for the CDR3: TGCAGCGTTGCGGGACAGAACACTGAAGCTTTTTTT. As protein: CSVAGQNTEAFF. The V call is TRBV29-1, the J call TRBJ1-1, with 7 positions matching TRBD1. The CDR3 has 12 residues. Germline lookup yields CDR1 SQVTM and CDR2 ANQGSEA.

V usage is TRBV27 and J usage is TRBJ1-4; 7 nucleotides agree with TRBD1. The CDR3 consists of 15 residues. Germline-derived CDR1 and CDR2 are MNHEY and SMNVEV (reference sequence). The V and J ends lost 6 bases and 6 bases, in that order; junction bases with no gene match: 10. The DNA for the CDR3 is TGTGCCAGCAGCCAGACAGGGATCCTCTATGAAAAACTGTTTTTT. This encodes CASSQTGILYEKLFF.

Only one count was recorded for this clone. V usage is TRBV29-1 and J usage is TRBJ1-1; tentative D call: TRBD1 (5 bases). This CDR3 contains 11 residues. V shed 6 bases and J shed 1 base, with 6 bases lying between them. The V gene's germline CDR1 is SQVTM and CDR2 ANQGSEA. CDR3 sequence reads: CSVQENTEAFF. The CDR3, as DNA: TGCAGCGTACAGGAGAACACTGAAGCTTTCTTT.

J is TRBJ2-1 and V is TRBV5-8; 9 bases agree with TRBD1. The germline CDR1 and CDR2 sequences are SGHTS and YDEGEE. The CDR3 covers 14 residues. After removal of 3 bases from V and 6 bases from J, the junction contained 4 bases not matched to a gene. CDR3 in DNA: TGTGCCAGCAGCTGGGGACAGGGTCCCAATGAGCAGTTCTTC. This codes for CASSWGQGPNEQFF.

The V and J genes are TRBV4-2 and TRBJ2-7; no firm D call. The CDR3 has 15 residues. From germline, CDR1 is LGHNA and CDR2 YNFKEQ. V lost 0 bases to trimming and J lost 0 bases, with 9 bases between them. Here the CDR3 reads CASSQDHSSSYEQYF. The CDR3 bases are TGTGCCAGCAGCCAAGATCATTCCAGCTCCTACGAGCAGTACTTC.

This clone showed up just once. This sequence joins TRBV19 and TRBJ2-2; unclear D gene. Germline values: CDR1 LNHDA, CDR2 SQIVND (reference sequence). The CDR3 is 15 amino acids. Deletions cut 1 base from V and 3 bases from J, with 9 bases between. Here the CDR3 DNA reads TGTGCCAGTAGTATAGTGGCACCTTACACCGGGGAGCTGTTTTTT. It is translated as CASSIVAPYTGELFF.

The V and J genes are TRBV9 and TRBJ2-7, with 8 bases identical to TRBD1. CDR1 and CDR2 (germline): SGDLS, YYNGEE. Germline trimming cut 2 bases from V and 5 bases from J; bases unmatched to any gene: 3. The CDR3 extends over 13 amino acids. CDR3 residues: CASSVTGADEQYF. For the CDR3, the DNA is TGTGCCAGCAGCGTGACAGGGGCGGACGAGCAGTACTTC.

The chain has TRBV13 and TRBJ2-7; tentatively, D is TRBD1 or TRBD2 (5 bases each). Trimming took 3 bases from V and 4 from J, leaving 13 bases between them. Germline V gene sequence: CDR1 PRHDT, CDR2 FYEKMQ (reference sequence). The length of the CDR3 is 14 residues. As DNA, the CDR3 is TGTGCCAGCAGCTTGCCGGGACGTCCTTACGAGCAGTACTTC. This gives the protein CASSLPGRPYEQYF.

The chain joins TRBV30 to TRBJ2-1; perhaps D is TRBD1 or TRBD2 (5 bases each). The length of the CDR3 is 11 residues. V lost 5 bases to trimming and J lost 7 bases, with 9 bases between them. The germline CDR1 and CDR2 sequences are GTSNPN and SVGIG (reference sequence). The DNA for the CDR3 is TGTGCCTGGTTTGGGGGAAATGAGCAGTTCTTC. Encoded protein: CAWFGGNEQFF.

This rearrangement joins TRBV4-2 to TRBJ2-7; D gene ambiguous. Trimming took 0 bases from V and 4 from J, leaving 4 bases between them. Germline CDR1 LGHNA, CDR2 YNFKEQ. The CDR3 runs 12 residues. CDR3 DNA: TGTGCCAGCAGCCAAGATCTGTACGAGCAGTACTTC. This sequence encodes CASSQDLYEQYF.

CDR3: CSVPGLAGSTDTQYF. The CDR3 DNA reads TGCAGCGTTCCGGGACTAGCGGGCAGCACAGATACGCAGTATTTT. V is TRBV29-1 and J is TRBJ2-3; TRBD2 matches at 12 bases. The J segment lost 0 bases and the V segment lost 5 bases, leaving 3 bases of the junction unmatched. The CDR3 is 15 residues long. The germline V gene has CDR1 SQVTM and CDR2 ANQGSEA.

The chain combines TRBV28 with TRBJ2-2, with TRBD2 identical over 7 bases. The CDR3 contains 13 residues. The germline V gene has CDR1 MDHEN and CDR2 SYDVKM. Germline trimming cut 7 bases from V and 7 bases from J; bases unmatched to any gene: 6. The CDR3 region has the DNA TGTGCCAGCACCCTGGGGGGGAACGGGGAGCTGTTTTTT. Translating gives CASTLGGNGELFF.

In this sample, this clone turned up once. This chain joins TRBV4-2 and TRBJ1-2, with D unresolved. The CDR3 loop spans 13 amino acids. Deletions cut 0 bases from V and 2 bases from J, with 4 bases between. Germline assignment: CDR1 LGHNA and CDR2 YNFKEQ. The CDR3 sequence: CASSQDRNYGYTF. CDR3 DNA sequence: TGTGCCAGCAGCCAAGATAGAAACTATGGCTACACCTTC.

This chain joins TRBV27 and TRBJ1-5; D is ambiguous. Germline CDR1 MNHEY, CDR2 SMNVEV (reference sequence). The CDR3 totals 13 residues. Trimming took 5 bases from V and 5 from J, leaving 10 bases between them. CDR3 sequence (DNA): TGTGCCAGCAGTCTCAAAAATTATCAGCCCCAGCATTTT. Protein: CASSLKNYQPQHF.

This rearrangement joins TRBV9 to TRBJ2-5, with 7 bases fitting TRBD2. This CDR3 spans 14 amino acids. Germline V CDR1 and CDR2: SGDLS, YYNGEE. J was trimmed by 5 bases and V by 1 base; bases with no gene match: 5. The CDR3 spells CASSVSGVGETQYF. Written as DNA, the CDR3 is TGTGCCAGCAGCGTAAGCGGGGTTGGGGAGACCCAGTACTTC.

The chain recombines TRBV13 with TRBJ2-6; 7 nucleotides align to TRBD2. CDR1 is PRHDT, CDR2 FYEKMQ, per germline (reference sequence). This CDR3 is built from 18 residues. The trim removed 4 bases at V and 0 bases at J, leaving 9 bases unmatched. The chain's CDR3 is CASSSRGEGNSGANVLTF. In DNA, the CDR3 is TGTGCCAGCAGCTCCCGGGGGGAGGGGAACTCTGGGGCCAACGTCCTGACTTTC. The whole variable domain, remainder taken from reference TRBV13 and TRBJ2-6, is AAGVIQSPRHLIKEKRETATLKCYPIPRHDTVYWYQQGPGQDPQFLISFYEKMQSDKGSIPDRFSAQQFSDYHSELNMSSLELGDSALYFCASSSRGEGNSGANVLTFGAGSRLTVL.

The genes are TRBV10-3 and TRBJ2-2; 8 positions agree with TRBD2. The junction had 2 bases not matched to a gene; V was cut back by 4 bases and J by 4 bases. This CDR3 comprises 14 residues. In germline, CDR1 is ENHRY, CDR2 SYGVKD. The CDR3 DNA reads as TGTGCCATCAGTGTCGGGGGGGGCACCGGGGAGCTGTTTTTT. Amino acid sequence: CAISVGGGTGELFF.

The CDR3 DNA reads TGCAGCGTTGAAGGGTCTAGCGGGAGCCCTTACAATGAGCAGTTCTTC. Encoded protein: CSVEGSSGSPYNEQFF. This sequence joins TRBV29-1 and TRBJ2-1; 10 bases agree with TRBD2. Germline assignment: CDR1 SQVTM and CDR2 ANQGSEA. The CDR3 has 16 amino acids. V lost 1 base to trimming and J lost 4 bases; unmatched junction nucleotides: 7.

The V call is TRBV5-1, the J call TRBJ2-2, with TRBD2 as a possible D gene (6 bases). The CDR3 totals 16 residues. Germline CDR1 reads SGHRS; CDR2 reads YFSETQ. V lost 2 bases to trimming and J lost 5 bases, with 16 bases between them. The CDR3 nucleotides read TGCGCCAGCAGCTTTTCACTAGCAGATACGACCGGGGAGCTGTTTTTT. Amino acids: CASSFSLADTTGELFF.

V gene TRBV13 combines with J gene TRBJ1-1; the D is unclear. V was pared by 5 bases and J by 6 bases, with 25 bases between. Looked up from germline, CDR1 is PRHDT and CDR2 is FYEKMQ (reference sequence). The length of the CDR3 is 17 residues. CDR3 in amino acids: CASSQSGQEGFRAEAFF. The CDR3 DNA sequence: TGTGCCAGCAGCCAAAGCGGGCAGGAGGGATTTCGGGCTGAAGCTTTCTTT.

The rearrangement uses TRBV4-3 and TRBJ2-7; 13 bases fit TRBD2. The CDR3 is made up of 17 amino acids. V was pared by 1 base and J by 3 bases, with 6 bases of the junction left unmatched. Germline CDR1 LGHNA, CDR2 YSLEER. The CDR3 reads CASSQGWTSGSLYEQYF. The CDR3 region has the DNA TGCGCCAGCAGCCAAGGATGGACTAGCGGGAGCCTCTACGAGCAGTACTTC.

This chain uses TRBV7-3 with TRBJ2-1; 12 nucleotides agree with TRBD2. The J segment lost 2 bases and the V segment lost 2 bases, leaving 1 base of the junction unmatched. The V gene's germline CDR1 is SGHTA and CDR2 FQGTGA. CDR3 length: 16 amino acids. The DNA of the CDR3 is TGTGCCAGCAGCTTAGCTAGCGGGAGGGCCTACAATGAGCAGTTCTTC. Its translation: CASSLASGRAYNEQFF. The whole variable domain, remainder taken from reference TRBV7-3 and TRBJ2-1, is GAGVSQTPSNKVTEKGKYVELRCDPISGHTALYWYRQSLGQGPEFLIYFQGTGAADDSGLPNDRFFAVRPEGSVSTLKIQRTERGDSAVYLCASSLASGRAYNEQFFGPGTRLTVL.